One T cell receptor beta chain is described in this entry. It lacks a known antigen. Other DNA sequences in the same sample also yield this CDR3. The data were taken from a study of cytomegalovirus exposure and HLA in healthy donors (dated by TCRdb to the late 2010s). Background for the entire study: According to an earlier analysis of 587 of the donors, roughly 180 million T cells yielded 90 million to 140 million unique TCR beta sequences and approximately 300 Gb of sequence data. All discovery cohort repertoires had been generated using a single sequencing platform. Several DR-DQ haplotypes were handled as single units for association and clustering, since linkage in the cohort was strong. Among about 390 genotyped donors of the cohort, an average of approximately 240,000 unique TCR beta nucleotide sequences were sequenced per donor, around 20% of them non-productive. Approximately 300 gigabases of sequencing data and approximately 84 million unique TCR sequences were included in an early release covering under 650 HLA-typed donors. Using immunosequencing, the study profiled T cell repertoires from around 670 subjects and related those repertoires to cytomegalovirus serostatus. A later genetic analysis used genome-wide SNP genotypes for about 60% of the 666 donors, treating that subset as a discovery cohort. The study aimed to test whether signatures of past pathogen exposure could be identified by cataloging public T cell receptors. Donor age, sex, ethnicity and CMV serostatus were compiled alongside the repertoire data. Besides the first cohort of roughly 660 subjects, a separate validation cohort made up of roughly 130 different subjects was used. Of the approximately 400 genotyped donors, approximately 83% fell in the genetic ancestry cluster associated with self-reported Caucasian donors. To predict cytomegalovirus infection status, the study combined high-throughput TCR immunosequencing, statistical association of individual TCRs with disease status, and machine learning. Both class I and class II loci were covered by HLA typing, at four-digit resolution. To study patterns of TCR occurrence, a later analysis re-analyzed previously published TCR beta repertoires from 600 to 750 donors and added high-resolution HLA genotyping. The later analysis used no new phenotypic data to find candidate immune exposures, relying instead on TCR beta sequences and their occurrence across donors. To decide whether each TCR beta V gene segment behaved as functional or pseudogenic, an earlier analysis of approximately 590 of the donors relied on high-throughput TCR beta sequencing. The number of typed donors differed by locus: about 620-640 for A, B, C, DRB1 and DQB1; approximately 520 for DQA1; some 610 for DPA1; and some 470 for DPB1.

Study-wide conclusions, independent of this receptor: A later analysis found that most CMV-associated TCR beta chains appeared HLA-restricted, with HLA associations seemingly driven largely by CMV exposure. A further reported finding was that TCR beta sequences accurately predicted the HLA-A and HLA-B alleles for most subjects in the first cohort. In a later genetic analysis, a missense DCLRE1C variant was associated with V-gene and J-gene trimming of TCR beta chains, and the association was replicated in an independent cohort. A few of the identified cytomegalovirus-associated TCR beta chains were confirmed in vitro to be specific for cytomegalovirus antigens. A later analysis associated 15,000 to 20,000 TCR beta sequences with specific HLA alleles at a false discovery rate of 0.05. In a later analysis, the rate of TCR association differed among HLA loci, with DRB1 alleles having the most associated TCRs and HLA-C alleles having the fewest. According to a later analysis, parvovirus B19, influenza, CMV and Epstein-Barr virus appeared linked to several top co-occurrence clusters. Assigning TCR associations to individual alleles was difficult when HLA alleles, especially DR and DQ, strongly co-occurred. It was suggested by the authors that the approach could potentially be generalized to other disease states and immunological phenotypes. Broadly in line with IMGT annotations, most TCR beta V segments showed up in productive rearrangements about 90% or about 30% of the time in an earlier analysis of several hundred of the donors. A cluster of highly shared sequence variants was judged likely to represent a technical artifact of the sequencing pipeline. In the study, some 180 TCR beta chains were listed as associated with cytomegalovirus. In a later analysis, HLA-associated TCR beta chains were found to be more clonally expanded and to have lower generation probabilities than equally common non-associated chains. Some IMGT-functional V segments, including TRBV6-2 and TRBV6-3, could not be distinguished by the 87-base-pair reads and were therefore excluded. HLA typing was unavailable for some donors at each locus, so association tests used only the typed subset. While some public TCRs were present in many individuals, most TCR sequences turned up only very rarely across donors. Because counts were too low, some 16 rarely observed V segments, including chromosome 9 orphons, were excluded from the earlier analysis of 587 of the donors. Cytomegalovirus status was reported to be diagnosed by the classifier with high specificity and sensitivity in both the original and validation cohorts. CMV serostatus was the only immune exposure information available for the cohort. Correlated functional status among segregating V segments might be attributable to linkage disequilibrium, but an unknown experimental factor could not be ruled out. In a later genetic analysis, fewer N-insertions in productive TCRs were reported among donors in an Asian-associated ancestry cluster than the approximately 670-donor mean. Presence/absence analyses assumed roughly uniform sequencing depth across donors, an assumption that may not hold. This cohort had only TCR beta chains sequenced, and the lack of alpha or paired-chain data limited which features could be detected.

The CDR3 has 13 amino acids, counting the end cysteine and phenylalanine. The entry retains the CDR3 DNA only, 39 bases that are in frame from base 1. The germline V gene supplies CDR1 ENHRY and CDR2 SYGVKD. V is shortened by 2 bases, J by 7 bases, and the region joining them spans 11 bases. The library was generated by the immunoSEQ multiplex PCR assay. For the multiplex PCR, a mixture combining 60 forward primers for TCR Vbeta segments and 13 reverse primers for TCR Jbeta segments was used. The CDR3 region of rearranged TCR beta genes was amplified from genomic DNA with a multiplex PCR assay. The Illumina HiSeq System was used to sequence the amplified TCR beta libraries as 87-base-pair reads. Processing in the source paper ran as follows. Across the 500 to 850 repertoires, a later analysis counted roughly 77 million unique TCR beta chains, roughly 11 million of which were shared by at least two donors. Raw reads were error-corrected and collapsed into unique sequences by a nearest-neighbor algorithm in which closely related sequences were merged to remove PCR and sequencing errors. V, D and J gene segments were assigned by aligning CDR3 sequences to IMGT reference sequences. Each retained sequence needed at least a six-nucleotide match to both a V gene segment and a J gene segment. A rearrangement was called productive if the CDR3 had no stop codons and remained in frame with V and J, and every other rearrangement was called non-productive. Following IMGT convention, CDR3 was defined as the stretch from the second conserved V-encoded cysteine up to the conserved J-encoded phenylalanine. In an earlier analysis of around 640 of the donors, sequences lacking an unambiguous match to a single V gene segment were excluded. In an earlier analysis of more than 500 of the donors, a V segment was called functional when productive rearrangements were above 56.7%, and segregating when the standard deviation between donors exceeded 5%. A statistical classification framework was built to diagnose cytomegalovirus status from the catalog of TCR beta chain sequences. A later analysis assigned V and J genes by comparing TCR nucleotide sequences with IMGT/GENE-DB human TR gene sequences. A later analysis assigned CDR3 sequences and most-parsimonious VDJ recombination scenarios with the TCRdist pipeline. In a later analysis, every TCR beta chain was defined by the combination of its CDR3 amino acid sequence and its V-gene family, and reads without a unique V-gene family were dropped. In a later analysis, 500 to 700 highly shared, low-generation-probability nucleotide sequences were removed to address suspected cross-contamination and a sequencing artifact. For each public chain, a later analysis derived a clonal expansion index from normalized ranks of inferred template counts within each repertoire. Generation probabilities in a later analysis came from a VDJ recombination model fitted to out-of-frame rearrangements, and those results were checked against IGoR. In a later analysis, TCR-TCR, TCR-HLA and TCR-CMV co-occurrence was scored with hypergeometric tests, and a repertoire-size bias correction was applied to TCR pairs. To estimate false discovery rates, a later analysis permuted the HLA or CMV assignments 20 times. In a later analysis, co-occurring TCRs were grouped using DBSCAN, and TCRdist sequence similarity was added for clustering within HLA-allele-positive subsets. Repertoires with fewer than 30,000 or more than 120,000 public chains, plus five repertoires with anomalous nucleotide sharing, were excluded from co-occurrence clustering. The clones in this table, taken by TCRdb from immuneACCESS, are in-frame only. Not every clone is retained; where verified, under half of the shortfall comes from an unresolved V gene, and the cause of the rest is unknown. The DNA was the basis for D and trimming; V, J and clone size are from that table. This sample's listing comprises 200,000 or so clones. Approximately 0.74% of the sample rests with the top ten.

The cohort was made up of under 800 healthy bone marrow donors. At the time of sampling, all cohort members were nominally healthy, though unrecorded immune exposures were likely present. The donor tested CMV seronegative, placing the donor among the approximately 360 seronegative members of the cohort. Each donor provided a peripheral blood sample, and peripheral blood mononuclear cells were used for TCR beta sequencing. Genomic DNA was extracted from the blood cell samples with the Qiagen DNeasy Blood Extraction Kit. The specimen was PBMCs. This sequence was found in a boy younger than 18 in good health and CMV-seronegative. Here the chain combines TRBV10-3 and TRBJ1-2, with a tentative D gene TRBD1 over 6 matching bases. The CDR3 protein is CAISETGLGGYTF. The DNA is TGTGCCATCAGTGAGACAGGGTTAGGTGGCTACACCTTC.